This TCR beta chain was captured by sequencing in a study of T cell responses to AZD1222 COVID-19 vaccine. The ends lost 2 bases at V and 6 bases at J; junction bases unmatched: 9. There are 16 residues in the CDR3. From germline, CDR1 is LGHNA and CDR2 YNFKEQ. TCRdb's table, derived via immunoSEQ multiplex PCR, lists solely in-frame clones and lacks some. The sample contains 150,000 to 200,000 clones, 88% of which appear only once. Points from the study as a whole: Reports indicate that nearly half of spike-specific TCRs are directed at unmutated variant regions. Without day 14 samples, only post-peak T cell repertoires were studied. Vaccine-related CD4 TCRs covered spike, predominating at 160-218 and 743-854.

About this clone: Its antigen is unknown.

The TCR comes from an adult in good health. The chain has TRBV4-2 and TRBJ2-7; the match to TRBD2 covers 11 bases. Sequenced material: peripheral blood, taken on day 0 of AZD1222 vaccination. CDR3 amino acids: CASSQYGTSGELEQYF. CDR3 nucleotide sequence: TGTGCCAGCAGCCAATACGGGACTAGCGGCGAGCTCGAGCAGTACTTC.